Listed below are T cell receptor beta chains from one sample, sequenced in a study of blood T cells in healthy people across ages. TCRdb recomputed calls from the 5' RACE reads with MiXCR, one row per CDR3 protein. Of 720,000 or so distinct CDR3 sequences in the sample, approximately 40% were seen once. Sequencing was done on a sample of blood. All receptors derive from a man older than 75 in good health. The CDR3 runs from the conserved cysteine through the conserved F or W. A D gene is named only where the DNA matches it firmly. For some rows the clone size is stated as once, few or many, or as a class when expanded; others skip it.

>many|TRBD2|TRBV29-1|TRBJ2-1
CSVAPLSGGVSNEQFF
TGCAGCGTAGCACCCCTTAGCGGGGGGGTGTCCAATGAGCAGTTCTTC
>-|TRBD1|TRBV5-6|TRBJ2-4
CASSSQRQGFKNIQYF
TGTGCCAGCAGCTCCCAGAGACAGGGGTTCAAAAACATTCAGTACTTC
>-|-|TRBV28|TRBJ2-4
CASSLAATGIREQYF
TGTGCCAGCAGTTTAGCCGCGACAGGGATCCGGGAGCAGTACTTC
>few|TRBD1|TRBV20-1|TRBJ2-5
CSARPSVTGETQYF
TGCAGTGCTCGCCCGAGCGTGACAGGGGAGACCCAGTACTTC
>many|-|TRBV5-1|TRBJ2-1
CASSLKGPIGSSYNEQFF
TGCGCCAGCAGCTTGAAGGGACCTATTGGCTCCTCCTACAATGAGCAGTTCTTC
>-|TRBD1|TRBV10-2|TRBJ2-7
CASSPGQVKLYEQYF
TGCGCCAGCAGTCCTGGACAGGTGAAACTCTACGAGCAGTACTTC
>many|TRBD2|TRBV29-1|TRBJ2-3
CSVLGREGRSTDTQYF
TGCAGCGTTCTAGGTCGGGAGGGCCGAAGCACAGATACGCAGTATTTT
>once|TRBD1|TRBV7-2|TRBJ1-5
CASSLPTGRRNQPQHF
TGTGCCAGCAGCTTACCGACAGGGCGACGCAATCAGCCCCAGCATTTT
>few|-|TRBV6-2/TRBV6-3|TRBJ2-1
CASKSRTGNEQFF
TGTGCCAGCAAGTCCCGCACCGGCAATGAGCAGTTCTTC
>few|TRBD2|TRBV9|TRBJ2-2
CASSVVPSGNTGELFF
TGTGCCAGCAGCGTAGTCCCTAGCGGGAACACCGGGGAGCTGTTTTTT
>medium-sized|TRBD2|TRBV20-1|TRBJ2-7
CSALAGASSYEQYF
TGCAGTGCTTTAGCGGGGGCAAGCTCCTACGAGCAGTACTTC
>medium-sized|TRBD1|TRBV5-1|TRBJ1-6
CASSLGQGNSPLHF
TGTGCCAGCAGCTTGGGACAGGGTAATTCACCCCTCCACTTT
>-|TRBD1|TRBV7-9|TRBJ2-7
CASSKQGYNEQYF
TGTGCCAGCAGCAAACAGGGGTACAATGAGCAGTACTTC
>-|-|TRBV7-6|TRBJ2-1
CASSLATRGRTGLTNEQFF
TGTGCCAGCAGCTTAGCGACCAGGGGAAGAACAGGTCTAACCAATGAGCAGTTCTTC
>-|-|TRBV4-3|TRBJ2-7
CASTQDSPRHNEQYF
TGCGCCAGCACCCAGGACAGTCCACGTCACAATGAGCAGTACTTC
>-|TRBD2|TRBV10-3|TRBJ2-5
CAISETSGGEQYF
TGTGCCATCAGTGAGACTAGCGGGGGTGAGCAGTACTTC
>-|TRBD2|TRBV27|TRBJ2-7
CASSLTSSTGRAGGEQYF
TGTGCCAGCAGCTTAACATCCTCCACCGGGAGGGCCGGGGGGGAGCAGTACTTC
>few|TRBD2|TRBV20-1|TRBJ2-3
CSARGLAGIADTQYF
TGCAGTGCTAGGGGACTAGCGGGGATCGCAGATACGCAGTATTTT
>many|TRBD2|TRBV7-2|TRBJ2-5
CASSQSGGVRETQYF
TGTGCCAGCAGCCAGTCCGGGGGGGTACGGGAGACCCAGTACTTC
>-|TRBD2|TRBV20-1|TRBJ2-3
CSAGTSGDTQYF
TGCAGTGCTGGGACTAGCGGAGATACGCAGTATTTT
>-|TRBD2|TRBV15|TRBJ2-1
CATSRELGPGGPLNEQFF
TGTGCCACCAGCAGAGAATTGGGGCCGGGGGGGCCACTCAATGAGCAGTTCTTC
>-|-|TRBV20-1|TRBJ1-5
CSAEPGGNQPQHF
TGCAGTGCTGAGCCAGGAGGCAATCAGCCCCAGCATTTT
>-|-|TRBV6-5|TRBJ1-2
CASRYSNSGYTF
TGTGCCAGCAGGTACTCGAATAGTGGCTACACCTTC
>many|-|TRBV7-2|TRBJ2-4
CASSLAGVGTKNIQYF
TGTGCCAGCAGCTTAGCGGGGGTCGGAACCAAAAACATTCAGTACTTC
>many|-|TRBV29-1|TRBJ2-7
CSAAGPTVGSYEQYF
TGCAGCGCCGCTGGGCCTACGGTCGGCTCCTACGAGCAGTACTTC
>-|-|TRBV7-9|TRBJ2-7
CASSSARVLYEQYF
TGTGCCAGCAGCTCTGCGAGGGTCCTCTACGAGCAGTACTTC
>-|-|TRBV4-1|TRBJ2-7
CASTLQVVGEQYF
TGCGCCAGCACTTTACAGGTCGTGGGGGAGCAGTACTTC
>-|TRBD1|TRBV20-1|TRBJ2-7
CGALRTGTYEQYF
TGCGGTGCCCTCAGGACAGGAACCTACGAGCAGTACTTC
>once|-|TRBV27|TRBJ2-5
CASTKLGGERGTQYF
TGTGCCAGCACCAAGCTAGGAGGGGAGCGAGGGACCCAGTACTTC
>-|-|TRBV11-2|TRBJ2-1
CASSSYGNEQFF
TGTGCCAGCAGCTCATACGGAAATGAGCAGTTCTTC
>few|TRBD2|TRBV4-1|TRBJ2-7
CASSQEGGGRGRYNEQYF
TGCGCCAGCAGCCAAGAGGGCGGGGGGCGGGGGAGATACAATGAGCAGTACTTC
>-|-|TRBV12-5|TRBJ2-5
CASGPSGLSGQETQYF
TGTGCTAGTGGTCCCTCCGGGCTGTCGGGGCAAGAGACCCAGTACTTC
>few|-|TRBV3-1|TRBJ2-5
CASSQDSGPTGLETQYF
TGTGCCAGCAGCCAAGATTCGGGACCTACAGGGTTAGAGACCCAGTACTTC
>-|-|TRBV4-3|TRBJ2-3
CASSQVGLDVQYF
TGCGCCAGCAGCCAAGTCGGCCTCGACGTCCAGTATTTT
>-|TRBD1|TRBV6-1|TRBJ1-6
CASRGDSNSPLHF
TGTGCCAGCAGGGGGGACAGTAATTCACCCCTCCACTTT
>few|-|TRBV14|TRBJ1-2
CASSQEDRGTLYGYTF
TGTGCCAGCAGCCAAGAAGATAGGGGTACCCTCTATGGCTACACCTTC
>few|-|TRBV10-2|TRBJ1-6
CATSRVGSSYNSPLHF
TGCGCCACCAGTCGGGTAGGCAGCTCCTATAATTCACCCCTCCACTTT
>-|-|TRBV2|TRBJ2-5
CASSGQHVQYF
TGTGCCAGCAGTGGCCAACATGTGCAGTACTTC
>-|-|TRBV25-1|TRBJ1-2
CASSTRNYGYTF
TGTGCTAGTTCCACCAGAAACTATGGCTACACCTTC
>-|TRBD1|TRBV9|TRBJ2-7
CASSVAGGPYNEQYF
TGTGCCAGCAGCGTAGCAGGGGGCCCCTACAATGAGCAGTACTTC